This T cell receptor (beta chain) was captured by sequencing in a study of control samples from healthy donors and cancer patients. Germline CDR1 MNHNS, CDR2 SASEGT. The CDR3 totals 14 residues. V shed 3 bases and J shed 5 bases, with 13 bases lying between them. Generated by immunoSEQ multiplex PCR, the TCRdb table keeps only in-frame clones and is missing some. The repertoire consists of some 130,000 clones, with 88% occurring once and the leading ten covering around 3.4%. This clone was seen once. The same CDR3 arises from other DNA sequences in this sample as well. The chain combines TRBV6-1 with TRBJ1-1, with D possibly being TRBD1 (5 bases). This receptor was obtained from a man in his forties in good health. Specimen: blood. CDR3 in DNA: TGTGCCAGCAGTGAGGGGACTCTGAGGACTGAAGCTTTCTTT. It translates to CASSEGTLRTEAFF.